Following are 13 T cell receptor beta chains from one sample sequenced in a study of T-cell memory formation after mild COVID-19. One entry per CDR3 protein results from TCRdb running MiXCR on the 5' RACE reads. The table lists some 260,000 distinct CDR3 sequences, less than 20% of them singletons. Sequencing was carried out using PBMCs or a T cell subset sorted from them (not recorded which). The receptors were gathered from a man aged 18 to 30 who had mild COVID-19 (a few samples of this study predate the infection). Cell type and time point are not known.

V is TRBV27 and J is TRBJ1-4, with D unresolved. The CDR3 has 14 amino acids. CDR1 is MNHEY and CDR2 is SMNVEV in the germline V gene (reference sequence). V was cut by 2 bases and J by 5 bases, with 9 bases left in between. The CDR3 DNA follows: TGTGCCAGCAGTTTACACGGATCGAATGAAAAACTGTTTTTT. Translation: CASSLHGSNEKLFF.

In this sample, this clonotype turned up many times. CDR3 protein: CASSPGTSGTGELFF. The CDR3 DNA is TGTGCCAGCAGCCCCGGGACTAGCGGCACCGGGGAGCTGTTTTTT. This chain links TRBV7-3 with TRBJ2-2; 11 bases match TRBD2. The CDR3 runs 15 residues. V lost 5 bases to trimming and J lost 4 bases; unmatched junction nucleotides: 3. Germline V gives CDR1 SGHTA, CDR2 FQGTGA. Full variable domain (outside the CDR3, taken from reference TRBV7-3 and TRBJ2-2): GAGVSQTPSNKVTEKGKYVELRCDPISGHTALYWYRQSLGQGPEFLIYFQGTGAADDSGLPNDRFFAVRPEGSVSTLKIQRTERGDSAVYLCASSPGTSGTGELFFGEGSRLTVL.

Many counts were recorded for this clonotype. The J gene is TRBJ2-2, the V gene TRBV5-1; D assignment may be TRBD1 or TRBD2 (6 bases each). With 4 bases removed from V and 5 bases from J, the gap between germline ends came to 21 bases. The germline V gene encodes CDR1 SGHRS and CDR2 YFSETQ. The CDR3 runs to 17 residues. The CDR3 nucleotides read TGCGCCAGCAGCCCGCTGAGTGGGGGGCCTGAGACCGGGGAGCTGTTTTTT. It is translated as CASSPLSGGPETGELFF.

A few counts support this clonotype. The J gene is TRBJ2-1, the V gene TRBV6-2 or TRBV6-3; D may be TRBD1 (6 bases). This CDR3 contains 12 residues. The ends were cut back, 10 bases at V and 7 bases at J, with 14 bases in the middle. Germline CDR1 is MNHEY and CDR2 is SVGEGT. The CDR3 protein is CATYRVGNEQFF. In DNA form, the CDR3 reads TGTGCCACATACAGGGTCGGAAATGAGCAGTTCTTC.

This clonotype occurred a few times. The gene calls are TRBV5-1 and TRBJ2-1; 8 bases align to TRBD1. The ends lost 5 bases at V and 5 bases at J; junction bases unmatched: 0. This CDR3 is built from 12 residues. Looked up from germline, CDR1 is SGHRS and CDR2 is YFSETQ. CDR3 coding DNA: TGCGCCAGCAGACAGGGGGACAATGAGCAGTTCTTC. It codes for CASRQGDNEQFF.

DNA for the CDR3: TGTGCCAGCAGCTCGCGGGACCCCGGACGCTATGGCTACACCTTC. Its protein is CASSSRDPGRYGYTF. The rearrangement uses TRBV7-9 and TRBJ1-2; weak D call: TRBD1 (5 bases). V shed 4 bases and J shed 4 bases, with 16 bases lying between them. The germline gives CDR1 SEHNR, CDR2 FQNEAQ (reference sequence). The CDR3 length is 15 residues.

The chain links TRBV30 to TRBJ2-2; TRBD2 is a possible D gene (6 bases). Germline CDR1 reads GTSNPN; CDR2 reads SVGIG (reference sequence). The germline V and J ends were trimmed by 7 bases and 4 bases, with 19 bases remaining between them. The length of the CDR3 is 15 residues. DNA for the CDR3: TGTGCCTCCCTGGGGCGGGGCCTAACCACCGGGGAGCTGTTTTTT. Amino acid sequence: CASLGRGLTTGELFF.

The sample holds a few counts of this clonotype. The CDR3 loop is CASSVPVTQYF. DNA for the CDR3: TGTGCCAGCAGCGTCCCTGTGACCCAGTACTTC. J is TRBJ2-5 and V is TRBV7-2; D gene unclear. In germline, CDR1 is SGHTA, CDR2 FQGNSA. The CDR3 has 11 amino acids. The V end was cut by 5 bases, the J end by 7 bases, with 8 bases between.

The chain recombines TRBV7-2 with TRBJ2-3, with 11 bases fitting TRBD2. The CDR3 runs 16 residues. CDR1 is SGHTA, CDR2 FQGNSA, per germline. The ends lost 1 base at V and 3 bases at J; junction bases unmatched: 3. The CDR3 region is CASSLEASGGTDTQYF. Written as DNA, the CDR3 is TGTGCCAGCAGCTTAGAGGCTAGCGGGGGGACAGATACGCAGTATTTT.

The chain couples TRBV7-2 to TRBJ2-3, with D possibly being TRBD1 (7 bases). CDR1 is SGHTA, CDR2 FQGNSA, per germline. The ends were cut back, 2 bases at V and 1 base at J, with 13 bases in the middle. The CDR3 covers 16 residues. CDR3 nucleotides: TGTGCCAGCAGCTTACTCCAGGGGGGACGCACAGATACGCAGTATTTT. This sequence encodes CASSLLQGGRTDTQYF.

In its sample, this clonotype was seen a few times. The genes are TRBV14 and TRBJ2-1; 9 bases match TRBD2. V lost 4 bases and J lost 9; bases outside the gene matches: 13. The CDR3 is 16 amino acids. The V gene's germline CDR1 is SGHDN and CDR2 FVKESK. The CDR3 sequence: CASSPRPSGGQREQFF. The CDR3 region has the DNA TGTGCCAGCAGCCCGCGGCCGAGCGGGGGGCAGCGTGAGCAGTTCTTC.

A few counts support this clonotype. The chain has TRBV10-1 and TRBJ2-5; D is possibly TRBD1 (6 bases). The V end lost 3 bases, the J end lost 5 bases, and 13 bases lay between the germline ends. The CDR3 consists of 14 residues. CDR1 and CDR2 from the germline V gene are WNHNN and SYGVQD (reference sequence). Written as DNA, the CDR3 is TGCGCCAGCAGTGAAACGGACAGCCACGAGACCCAGTACTTC. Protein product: CASSETDSHETQYF.

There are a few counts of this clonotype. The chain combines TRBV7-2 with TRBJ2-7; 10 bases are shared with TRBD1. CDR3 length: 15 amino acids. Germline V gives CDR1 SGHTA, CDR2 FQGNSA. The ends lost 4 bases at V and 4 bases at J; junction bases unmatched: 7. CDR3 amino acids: CASSWGQGTNYEQYF. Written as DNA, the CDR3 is TGTGCCAGCAGCTGGGGACAGGGGACGAATTACGAGCAGTACTTC.